This T cell receptor (beta chain) was captured in a study of shared clonotypes between healthy human individuals. Study background: The study drew on a couple of women and a few men aged 18 to 49 as donors.

General study findings and limits: The diversity represented, both genetic and in exposure history, was limited by few donors.

Naive CD8 cells, CD45RO-negative and positively selected for CCR7, excluded terminally differentiated effector memory CD45RA+ cells. As regards this clone: The antigen is not known.

In the authors' methods: For the immunoSEQ data, sequences were junction-only without quality scores, so filtering differed. Profiling relied on immunoSEQ multiplex PCR, and the TCRdb table lists in-frame clones only, not all of them. V, J and clone size reflect that table, while D and trimming were determined from the DNA. The data hold about 2.1 million clones, with approximately 92% observed a single time. This CDR3 comprises 14 residues. Germline V gene sequence: CDR1 MNHEY, CDR2 SMNVEV (reference sequence). Germline trimming cut 6 bases from V and 3 bases from J; bases unmatched to any gene: 8. The chain recombines TRBV27 with TRBJ2-7, with TRBD1 matching over 7 bases. The sequencing input was naive CD8+ T cells from PBMCs. This receptor was identified in a man aged 18 to 30 in good health. Some clones in this sample may be carry-over from other donors' samples. The chain's CDR3 is CASRPTGANYEQYF. CDR3 in DNA: TGTGCCAGCAGACCAACAGGGGCAAACTACGAGCAGTACTTC.